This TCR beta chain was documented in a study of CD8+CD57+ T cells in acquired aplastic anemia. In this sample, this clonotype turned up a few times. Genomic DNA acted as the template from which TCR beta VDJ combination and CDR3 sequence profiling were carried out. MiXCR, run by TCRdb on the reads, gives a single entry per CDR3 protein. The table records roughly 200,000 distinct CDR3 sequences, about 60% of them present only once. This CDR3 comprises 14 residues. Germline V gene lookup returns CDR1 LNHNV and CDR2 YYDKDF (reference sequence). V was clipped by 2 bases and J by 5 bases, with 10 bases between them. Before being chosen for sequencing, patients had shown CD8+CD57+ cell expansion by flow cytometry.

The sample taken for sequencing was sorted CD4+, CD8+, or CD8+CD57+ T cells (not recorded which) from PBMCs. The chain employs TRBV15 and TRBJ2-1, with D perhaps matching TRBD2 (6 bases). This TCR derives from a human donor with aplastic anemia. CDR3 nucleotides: TGTGCCACCAGCAGAACCAGGGAGGACAATGAGCAGTTCTTC. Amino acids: CATSRTREDNEQFF.